This T cell receptor beta chain emerged from a study of blood T cell repertoires in COVID-19. Study details: Some COVID-19 samples were acute and others convalescent; all came from the United States, Italy and Spain. From T cells, B-cell-depleted T cells, or PBMCs came the material, which was cDNA or gDNA.

The CDR3 has 15 amino acids. CDR1 is MNHEY, CDR2 SMNVEV, per germline (reference sequence). The V segment lost 3 bases and the J segment 3 bases; nucleotides outside the gene matches: 6. Per the original methods: Nucleated cell number was recorded as an estimate derived from reference gene primer amplification. Sequencing was performed with immunoSEQ multiplex PCR; in TCRdb, only in-frame clones are kept and a portion is missing. V, J and clone size derive from that table, while D and trimming were established from the DNA sequence. Of 98,000 or so clones in the sample, 90% to 95% are singletons; the top ten hold 6%.

The receptor was derived from a human donor in a cohort sampled during active COVID-19. This chain connects TRBV27 to TRBJ2-7; 9 bases are a match to TRBD2. Material for sequencing was peripheral blood. CDR3 in DNA: TGTGCCAGCAGTTTTAGTCTAGCGGGATTCTACGAGCAGTACTTC. This translates into CASSFSLAGFYEQYF.